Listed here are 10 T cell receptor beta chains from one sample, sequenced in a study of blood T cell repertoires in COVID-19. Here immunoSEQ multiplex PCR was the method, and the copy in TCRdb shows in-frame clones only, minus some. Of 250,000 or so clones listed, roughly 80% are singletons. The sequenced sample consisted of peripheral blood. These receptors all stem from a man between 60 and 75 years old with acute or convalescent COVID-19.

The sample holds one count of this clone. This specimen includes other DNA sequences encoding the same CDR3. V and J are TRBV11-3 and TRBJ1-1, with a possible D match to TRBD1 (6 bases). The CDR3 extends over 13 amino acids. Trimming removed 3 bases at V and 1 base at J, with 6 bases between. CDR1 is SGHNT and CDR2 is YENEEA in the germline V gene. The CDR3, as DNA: TGTGCCAGCAGCTTGACAGGGAACACTGAAGCTTTCTTT. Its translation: CASSLTGNTEAFF.

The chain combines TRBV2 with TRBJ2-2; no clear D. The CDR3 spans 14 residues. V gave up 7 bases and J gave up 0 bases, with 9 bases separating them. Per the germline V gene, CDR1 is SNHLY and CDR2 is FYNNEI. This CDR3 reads CASMGLPNTGELFF. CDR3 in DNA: TGTGCCAGCATGGGCCTACCGAACACCGGGGAGCTGTTTTTT.

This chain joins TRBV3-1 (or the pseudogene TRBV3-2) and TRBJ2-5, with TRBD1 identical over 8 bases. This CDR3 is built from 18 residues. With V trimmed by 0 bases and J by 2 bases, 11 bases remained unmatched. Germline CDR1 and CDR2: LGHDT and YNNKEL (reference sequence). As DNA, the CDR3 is TGTGCCAGCAGCCAAGATGCGGATTCGGACAGGGAACAAGAGACCCAGTACTTC. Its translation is CASSQDADSDREQETQYF.

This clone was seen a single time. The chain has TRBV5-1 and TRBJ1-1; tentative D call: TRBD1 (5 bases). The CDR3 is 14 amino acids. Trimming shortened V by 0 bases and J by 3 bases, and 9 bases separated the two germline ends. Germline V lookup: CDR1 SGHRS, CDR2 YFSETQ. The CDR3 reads CASSLATDYTEAFF. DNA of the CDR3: TGCGCCAGCAGCTTGGCGACAGACTACACTGAAGCTTTCTTT.

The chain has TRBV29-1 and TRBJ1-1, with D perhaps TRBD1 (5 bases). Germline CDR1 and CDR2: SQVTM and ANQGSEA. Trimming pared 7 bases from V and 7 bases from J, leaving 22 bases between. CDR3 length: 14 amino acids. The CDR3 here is CSATRLGGRGEAFF. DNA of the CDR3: TGCAGCGCCACGAGGTTGGGGGGAAGGGGTGAAGCTTTCTTT.

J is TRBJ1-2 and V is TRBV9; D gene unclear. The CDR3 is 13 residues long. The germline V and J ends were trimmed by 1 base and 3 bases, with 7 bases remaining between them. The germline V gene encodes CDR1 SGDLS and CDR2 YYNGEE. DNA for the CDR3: TGTGCCAGCAGCGTAAATCAGGACTATGGCTACACCTTC. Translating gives CASSVNQDYGYTF.

DNA of the CDR3: TGTGCCAGCAGCTTAGGATCCGGCGGGGTGAGCACAGATACGCAGTATTTT. Translation: CASSLGSGGVSTDTQYF. The chain recombines TRBV7-2 with TRBJ2-3, with D maybe TRBD2 (6 bases). CDR1 is SGHTA, CDR2 FQGNSA, per germline. The CDR3 runs 17 residues. Trimming shortened V by 1 base and J by 0 bases, and 14 bases separated the two germline ends.

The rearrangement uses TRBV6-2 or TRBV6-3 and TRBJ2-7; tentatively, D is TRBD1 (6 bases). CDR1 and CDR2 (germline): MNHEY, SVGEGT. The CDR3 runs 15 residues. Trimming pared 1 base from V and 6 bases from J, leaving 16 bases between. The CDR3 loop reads CASSYLSGTTGEQYF. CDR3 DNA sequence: TGTGCCAGCAGTTACTTATCCGGGACAACGGGCGAGCAGTACTTC.

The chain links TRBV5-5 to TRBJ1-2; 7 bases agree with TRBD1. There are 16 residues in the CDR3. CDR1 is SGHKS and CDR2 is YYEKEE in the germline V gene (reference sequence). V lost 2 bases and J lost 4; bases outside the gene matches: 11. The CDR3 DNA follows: TGTGCCAGCAGCTTCTTTGACAGGGCGGGTTCCTATGGCTACACCTTC. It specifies CASSFFDRAGSYGYTF.

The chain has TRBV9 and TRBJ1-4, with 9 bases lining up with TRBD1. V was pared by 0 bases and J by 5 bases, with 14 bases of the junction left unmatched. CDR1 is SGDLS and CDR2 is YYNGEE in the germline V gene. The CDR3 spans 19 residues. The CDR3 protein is CASSVATGGLGTGNEKLFF. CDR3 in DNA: TGTGCCAGCAGCGTAGCTACTGGGGGACTAGGGACAGGGAATGAAAAACTGTTTTTT. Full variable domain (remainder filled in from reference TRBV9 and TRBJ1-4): DSGVTQTPKHLITATGQRVTLRCSPRSGDLSVYWYQQSLDQGLQFLIQYYNGEERAKGNILERFSAQQFPDLHSELNLSSLELGDSALYFCASSVATGGLGTGNEKLFFGSGTQLSVL.